What follows are 16 T cell receptor beta chains derived from one specimen sequenced in a study of T cells in pancreatic ductal adenocarcinoma. The selected patients with pancreatic ductal adenocarcinoma had surgery but no neoadjuvant therapy. Measured with immunoSEQ multiplex PCR; TCRdb has only the in-frame clones, and not every one. The data show around 9,000 clones, roughly nine tenths seen once. The material sequenced was PBMCs. The receptor set was obtained from a human donor with pancreatic ductal adenocarcinoma.

This clone was found a few times. The rearrangement uses TRBV19 and TRBJ2-2; 8 nucleotides align to TRBD2. This CDR3 region has 15 residues. After removal of 8 bases from V and 4 bases from J, the junction contained 9 bases not matched to a gene. Germline CDR1 LNHDA, CDR2 SQIVND (reference sequence). Here the CDR3 reads CASQNGRAITGELFF. CDR3 bases: TGTGCCAGTCAAAACGGGAGGGCCATCACCGGGGAGCTGTTTTTT. The complete variable domain, with remaining parts taken from reference TRBV19 and TRBJ2-2, reads DGGITQSPKYLFRKEGQNVTLSCEQNLNHDAMYWYRQDPGQGLRLIYYSQIVNDFQKGDIAEGYSVSREKKESFPLTVTSAQKNPTAFYLCASQNGRAITGELFFGEGSRLTVL.

The gene calls are TRBV5-4 and TRBJ2-3; D unclear. CDR1 and CDR2 from the germline V gene are SGHNT and YYREEE (reference sequence). V was shortened by 0 bases and J by 4 bases, with 6 bases between the two germline ends. This CDR3 comprises 13 residues. CDR3 region: CASSLAAADTQYF. CDR3 bases: TGTGCCAGCAGCTTGGCTGCAGCAGATACGCAGTATTTT.

This sequence joins TRBV5-1 and TRBJ2-2; a weak D match, TRBD1 (5 bases). The germline V gene encodes CDR1 SGHRS and CDR2 YFSETQ. The CDR3 runs to 13 residues. Trimming shortened V by 0 bases and J by 5 bases, and 5 bases separated the two germline ends. The CDR3 here is CASSLAGTGELFF. The CDR3 DNA sequence: TGCGCCAGCAGCTTGGCAGGGACCGGGGAGCTGTTTTTT.

V and J are TRBV6-5 and TRBJ1-2, with D possibly TRBD1 on 6 matching bases. V was pared by 2 bases and J by 3 bases, with 10 bases between. The CDR3 extends over 14 amino acids. In germline, CDR1 is MNHEY, CDR2 SVGAGI. The CDR3 DNA reads as TGTGCCAGCAGTTACCACAGGGTCGACTATGGCTACACCTTC. This translates into CASSYHRVDYGYTF.

This clone has just a few counts. The V call is TRBV5-5, the J call TRBJ1-1; maybe TRBD1 (5 bases). Germline assignment: CDR1 SGHKS and CDR2 YYEKEE (reference sequence). V was shortened by 7 bases and J by 7 bases, with 17 bases between the two germline ends. The CDR3 has 13 amino acids. CDR3 in DNA: TGTGCCAGCGTATCCTCGGGGGTGAATGAAGCTTTCTTT. Amino acids: CASVSSGVNEAFF.

J is TRBJ2-5 and V is TRBV7-2; 12 bases are a match to TRBD2. V shed 2 bases and J 5 bases; nucleotides not matched to a gene: 12. This CDR3 has 18 residues. Germline loops: CDR1 SGHTA, CDR2 FQGNSA. CDR3 coding DNA: TGTGCCAGCAGCTTATTTCCCCCTAGCGGGAGGGCCGGGGAGACCCAGTACTTC. This sequence encodes CASSLFPPSGRAGETQYF.

The rearrangement links TRBV5-1 to TRBJ1-6; D might be TRBD1 (6 bases). Germline V lookup: CDR1 SGHRS, CDR2 YFSETQ. CDR3 length: 16 residues. Trimming left V 5 bases short and J 3 bases short, with 15 bases between. CDR3 DNA sequence: TGCGCCAGCAGATACCTTACAGGGCTCTATAATTCACCCCTCCACTTT. It codes for CASRYLTGLYNSPLHF. The full variable domain, with the rest looked up from reference TRBV5-1 and TRBJ1-6, is KAGVTQTPRYLIKTRGQQVTLSCSPISGHRSVSWYQQTPGQGLQFLFEYFSETQRNKGNFPGRFSGRQFSNSRSEMNVSTLELGDSALYLCASRYLTGLYNSPLHFGNGTRLTVT.

This clone is a singleton in its sample. The chain links TRBV9 to TRBJ2-3; tentative D call: TRBD2 (5 bases). This CDR3 is built from 13 residues. CDR1 is SGDLS and CDR2 is YYNGEE in the germline V gene. The V and J ends lost 6 bases and 1 base respectively, with 9 bases between them. DNA of the CDR3: TGTGCCAGCAATGCCGGGGGCACAGATACGCAGTATTTT. Translation: CASNAGGTDTQYF.

The chain is built from TRBV4-3 and TRBJ2-3; 10 bases align to TRBD2. The CDR3 length is 15 residues. V was pared by 4 bases and J by 2 bases, with 3 bases of the junction left unmatched. The germline V gene encodes CDR1 LGHNA and CDR2 YSLEER. CDR3 region: CASSLGLAVTDTQYF. CDR3 DNA: TGCGCCAGCAGCCTCGGACTAGCGGTCACAGATACGCAGTATTTT.

The genes are TRBV7-2 and TRBJ2-7, with a possible D match to TRBD2 (5 bases). With 5 bases removed from V and 2 bases from J, the gap between germline ends came to 13 bases. This CDR3 has 14 amino acids. The germline CDR1 and CDR2 sequences are SGHTA and FQGNSA. The CDR3 spells CASSPGRRTYEQYF. The CDR3 DNA sequence: TGTGCCAGCAGCCCCGGCAGGAGGACCTACGAGCAGTACTTC.

In its sample, this clone was seen once. It is unclear where the CDR3 begins or ends on the DNA, so no DNA is shown, and the CDR3 is as TCRdb lists it. The V call is TRBV7-2, the J call TRBJ2-5; TRBD2, the table's D call, was not compared with the DNA. The CDR3 contains 13 residues when both ends are counted. CDR1 and CDR2 from the germline V gene are SGHTA and FQGNSA. CDR3: CASSFNILETQYF.

The chain joins TRBV4-1 to TRBJ1-1, with 7 positions matching TRBD1. V lost 4 bases to trimming and J lost 7 bases; unmatched junction nucleotides: 3. The CDR3 loop spans 12 amino acids. CDR1 is MGHRA and CDR2 is YSYEKL in the germline V gene. CDR3 DNA sequence: TGCGCCAGCAGCCCCGACAGGGTTGAAGCTTTCTTT. Translated: CASSPDRVEAFF.

This clone was seen only once. The chain has TRBV4-2 and TRBJ1-5; 7 bases align to TRBD1. V gave up 2 bases and J gave up 1 base; unmatched junction bases: 5. Germline lookup yields CDR1 LGHNA and CDR2 YNFKEQ. The CDR3 sequence is 16 residues long. CDR3 coding DNA: TGTGCCAGCAGCCAACACCCGGGACAGAGCAATCAGCCCCAGCATTTT. This sequence encodes CASSQHPGQSNQPQHF.

The genes are TRBV28 and TRBJ1-5; D is perhaps TRBD1 (6 bases). V was shortened by 2 bases and J by 3 bases, with 11 bases between the two germline ends. This CDR3 has 15 amino acids. Germline V gene data show CDR1 as MDHEN and CDR2 as SYDVKM. DNA of the CDR3: TGTGCCAGCAGTTTACAGGGACACTACAATCAGCCCCAGCATTTT. Protein sequence: CASSLQGHYNQPQHF.

DNA of the CDR3: TGTGCCAGCAGCGGGGGACAGGCACATCAGCCCCAGCATTTT. It yields the protein CASSGGQAHQPQHF. V is TRBV9 and J is TRBJ1-5, with 8 bases lining up with TRBD1. The germline V gene has CDR1 SGDLS and CDR2 YYNGEE. The CDR3 spans 14 residues. J was trimmed by 5 bases and V by 3 bases; bases with no gene match: 4.

The CDR3 loop reads CASSNQVGTEAFF. CDR3 nucleotides: TGTGCCAGCAGTAATCAGGTGGGCACTGAAGCTTTCTTT. The V gene is TRBV7-2, the J gene TRBJ1-1; D call uncertain. This CDR3 spans 13 amino acids. V was trimmed by 6 bases and J by 4 bases, leaving 12 bases between them. Germline assignment: CDR1 SGHTA and CDR2 FQGNSA.